This section outlines one T cell receptor beta chain sequence together with its context. What it recognizes is unknown. The germline CDR1 and CDR2 sequences are SNHLY and FYNNEI. Germline trimming cut 3 bases from V and 4 bases from J; bases unmatched to any gene: 7. CDR3 length: 15 residues. These data belong to a study of T cell responses to AZD1222 COVID-19 vaccine. Measured with immunoSEQ multiplex PCR; TCRdb has only the in-frame clones, and not every one. The table records about 130,000 clones, 92% of them present only once. Broader study findings: Unmutated variant regions are reportedly the target of nearly half of TCRs that are spike-specific. Donors skewed white British and female; clonal diversity was possibly underestimated. Among vaccine-associated CD4 TCRs, coverage spanned spike, with dominance at 160-218 and 743-854. No repertoire was sampled before or during the peak T cell response, only after it.

The chain joins TRBV2 to TRBJ1-2; 8 bases agree with TRBD1. The source is an adult who received the AZD1222 COVID-19 vaccine. Sample: peripheral blood, taken 28 days after the second AZD1222 dose. The chain's CDR3 is CASSDSEQGVYGYTF. The CDR3 DNA sequence: TGTGCCAGCAGTGATTCGGAACAGGGGGTCTATGGCTACACCTTC.